These T cell receptor beta chains were read from a single sample in a study of cytomegalovirus exposure and HLA in healthy donors. Libraries were prepared by immunoSEQ multiplex PCR; TCRdb keeps only in-frame clonotypes and omits some of them. The profile shows more than 250,000 clones, less than 95% of them singletons. The sample comprised PBMCs. The receptors were gathered from a woman between 25 and 40 years old in good health and CMV-seronegative. CDR3s include the opening cysteine and the closing phenylalanine or tryptophan. Fields, in order: V gene, J gene, CDR3 length, D gene, clone size, CDR3 protein, CDR3 DNA. A D gene is named only where the DNA matches it firmly. Not every row has a clone size; where given, it reads once, few, many or a size class.

v_call: TRBV15; j_call: TRBJ2-7; cdr3_length: 17; d_call: TRBD2; clone_size: .; cdr3_aa: CATSRAAVGLAGGEQYF; cdr3_nt: TGTGCCACCAGCAGAGCAGCCGTCGGACTAGCGGGAGGAGAGCAGTACTTC
v_call: TRBV4-3; j_call: TRBJ2-7; cdr3_length: 15; d_call: .; clone_size: .; cdr3_aa: CASSQERTGPYEQYF; cdr3_nt: TGCGCCAGCAGCCAAGAGAGAACCGGGCCCTACGAGCAGTACTTC
v_call: TRBV27; j_call: TRBJ1-2; cdr3_length: 15; d_call: TRBD1; clone_size: .; cdr3_aa: CASSLSQTGAYGYTF; cdr3_nt: TGTGCCAGCAGTTTATCCCAGACAGGGGCCTATGGCTACACCTTC
v_call: TRBV7-9; j_call: TRBJ2-1; cdr3_length: 14; d_call: TRBD1; clone_size: .; cdr3_aa: CASSLGDRLHEQFF; cdr3_nt: TGTGCCAGCAGCTTAGGGGACAGGCTCCATGAGCAGTTCTTC
v_call: TRBV29-1; j_call: TRBJ2-2; cdr3_length: 14; d_call: TRBD2; clone_size: once; cdr3_aa: CSVVGLAGSGELFF; cdr3_nt: TGCAGCGTTGTTGGACTAGCGGGTTCCGGGGAGCTGTTTTTT
v_call: TRBV30; j_call: TRBJ2-2; cdr3_length: 16; d_call: .; clone_size: .; cdr3_aa: CAWRGTLAANTGELFF; cdr3_nt: TGTGCCTGGAGGGGGACCCTAGCAGCGAACACCGGGGAGCTGTTTTTT
v_call: TRBV29-1; j_call: TRBJ2-5; cdr3_length: 11; d_call: .; clone_size: .; cdr3_aa: CSVVAVETQYF; cdr3_nt: TGCAGCGTTGTAGCAGTGGAGACCCAGTACTTC
v_call: TRBV30; j_call: TRBJ2-5; cdr3_length: 13; d_call: .; clone_size: .; cdr3_aa: CAWTETSSVTQYF; cdr3_nt: TGTGCCTGGACAGAAACTAGCAGCGTGACCCAGTACTTC
v_call: TRBV27; j_call: TRBJ2-1; cdr3_length: 12; d_call: .; clone_size: .; cdr3_aa: CASSSMYNEQFF; cdr3_nt: TGTGCCAGCAGTTCGATGTACAATGAGCAGTTCTTC
v_call: TRBV6-1; j_call: TRBJ2-7; cdr3_length: 12; d_call: .; clone_size: .; cdr3_aa: CASSLSRVEQYF; cdr3_nt: TGTGCCAGCAGTCTGAGTAGGGTCGAGCAGTACTTC
v_call: TRBV28; j_call: TRBJ2-1; cdr3_length: 12; d_call: .; clone_size: .; cdr3_aa: CASSLYQYEQFF; cdr3_nt: TGTGCCAGCAGTTTATACCAGTATGAGCAGTTCTTC
v_call: TRBV28; j_call: TRBJ2-7; cdr3_length: 13; d_call: .; clone_size: .; cdr3_aa: CASSAGQNYEQYF; cdr3_nt: TGTGCCAGCAGTGCGGGACAAAACTACGAGCAGTACTTC
v_call: TRBV18; j_call: TRBJ2-6; cdr3_length: 18; d_call: TRBD1; clone_size: .; cdr3_aa: CASSPVGTGGAGANVLTF; cdr3_nt: TGTGCCAGCTCACCAGTCGGGACAGGGGGCGCTGGGGCCAACGTCCTGACTTTC
v_call: TRBV4-2; j_call: TRBJ2-7; cdr3_length: 16; d_call: .; clone_size: .; cdr3_aa: CASSPEQTGASYEQYF; cdr3_nt: TGTGCCAGCAGCCCAGAACAGACAGGAGCCTCCTACGAGCAGTACTTC
v_call: TRBV19; j_call: TRBJ2-3; cdr3_length: 15; d_call: .; clone_size: .; cdr3_aa: CASSISDSAFDTQYF; cdr3_nt: TGTGCCAGTAGTATCAGTGACTCCGCGTTCGATACGCAGTATTTT
v_call: TRBV11-2; j_call: TRBJ2-7; cdr3_length: 17; d_call: TRBD2; clone_size: once; cdr3_aa: CASSLGGVGGNSYEQYF; cdr3_nt: TGTGCCAGCAGCTTAGGAGGTGTGGGAGGGAACTCCTACGAGCAGTACTTC
v_call: TRBV5-4; j_call: TRBJ2-1; cdr3_length: 16; d_call: .; clone_size: .; cdr3_aa: CASSKGEGRRYNEQFF; cdr3_nt: TGTGCCAGCAGCAAGGGGGAGGGGCGCAGGTACAATGAGCAGTTCTTC
v_call: TRBV28; j_call: TRBJ2-7; cdr3_length: 13; d_call: .; clone_size: .; cdr3_aa: CASSSDRTYEQYF; cdr3_nt: TGTGCCAGCAGCTCAGACAGGACCTACGAGCAGTACTTC
v_call: TRBV6-1; j_call: TRBJ2-3; cdr3_length: 16; d_call: TRBD2; clone_size: .; cdr3_aa: CASSAPTSGSADTQYF; cdr3_nt: TGTGCCAGCAGTGCGCCGACTAGCGGGAGTGCAGATACGCAGTATTTT
v_call: TRBV11-2; j_call: TRBJ2-7; cdr3_length: 15; d_call: TRBD1; clone_size: .; cdr3_aa: CASSPGTGNSYEQYF; cdr3_nt: TGTGCCAGCAGCCCCGGGACAGGGAATTCCTACGAGCAGTACTTC
v_call: TRBV7-6; j_call: TRBJ2-7; cdr3_length: 16; d_call: .; clone_size: .; cdr3_aa: CASNLSIRDISYEQYF; cdr3_nt: TGTGCCAGCAACTTAAGTATTCGGGACATCTCCTACGAGCAGTACTTC
v_call: TRBV18; j_call: TRBJ2-4; cdr3_length: 14; d_call: .; clone_size: .; cdr3_aa: CASSPPDGNYIQYF; cdr3_nt: TGTGCCAGCTCACCACCCGACGGGAATTACATTCAGTACTTC
v_call: TRBV11-3; j_call: TRBJ2-7; cdr3_length: 15; d_call: .; clone_size: .; cdr3_aa: CASSLISSGGHEQYF; cdr3_nt: TGTGCCAGCAGCTTAATTTCGAGTGGGGGCCACGAGCAGTACTTC
v_call: TRBV28; j_call: TRBJ2-7; cdr3_length: 14; d_call: .; clone_size: once; cdr3_aa: CASSSMGSSYEQYF; cdr3_nt: TGTGCCAGCAGTTCCATGGGCAGTTCCTACGAGCAGTACTTC
v_call: TRBV18; j_call: TRBJ1-1; cdr3_length: 13; d_call: .; clone_size: .; cdr3_aa: CASSPGGNTEAFF; cdr3_nt: TGTGCCAGCTCACCAGGGGGTAACACTGAAGCTTTCTTT
v_call: TRBV28; j_call: TRBJ2-3; cdr3_length: 15; d_call: TRBD1; clone_size: .; cdr3_aa: CASSFAGTGLNTQYF; cdr3_nt: TGTGCCAGCAGTTTCGCCGGGACAGGGCTAAATACGCAGTATTTT
v_call: TRBV5-1; j_call: TRBJ2-5; cdr3_length: 15; d_call: TRBD1; clone_size: once; cdr3_aa: CASSIRDRGDETQYF; cdr3_nt: TGCGCCAGCAGCATCCGGGACAGGGGGGACGAGACCCAGTACTTC
v_call: TRBV4-3; j_call: TRBJ2-7; cdr3_length: 15; d_call: TRBD2; clone_size: few; cdr3_aa: CASSQVASGSFEQYF; cdr3_nt: TGCGCCAGCAGCCAAGTCGCTAGCGGGAGTTTCGAGCAGTACTTC
v_call: TRBV4-3; j_call: TRBJ2-7; cdr3_length: 14; d_call: TRBD1; clone_size: .; cdr3_aa: CASSPTDRAAEQYF; cdr3_nt: TGCGCCAGCAGCCCGACGGACAGGGCTGCCGAGCAGTACTTC
v_call: TRBV6-4; j_call: TRBJ2-2; cdr3_length: 16; d_call: .; clone_size: .; cdr3_aa: CASSEIPGAATGELFF; cdr3_nt: TGTGCCAGCAGTGAAATCCCAGGGGCCGCGACCGGGGAGCTGTTTTTT
v_call: TRBV7-6; j_call: TRBJ2-1; cdr3_length: 16; d_call: TRBD2; clone_size: .; cdr3_aa: CASSAGLADAYNEQFF; cdr3_nt: TGTGCCAGCAGCGCGGGACTAGCGGACGCCTACAATGAGCAGTTCTTC
v_call: TRBV25-1; j_call: TRBJ2-7; cdr3_length: 11; d_call: .; clone_size: .; cdr3_aa: CASSTYYEQYF; cdr3_nt: TGTGCCAGCAGTACATACTACGAGCAGTACTTC
v_call: TRBV28; j_call: TRBJ2-7; cdr3_length: 13; d_call: .; clone_size: .; cdr3_aa: CASSSPWVYEQYF; cdr3_nt: TGTGCCAGCAGTTCCCCGTGGGTTTACGAGCAGTACTTC
v_call: TRBV27; j_call: TRBJ2-1; cdr3_length: 13; d_call: TRBD2; clone_size: .; cdr3_aa: CASSLAGENEQFF; cdr3_nt: TGTGCCAGCAGCCTAGCGGGAGAGAATGAGCAGTTCTTC
v_call: TRBV2; j_call: TRBJ1-2; cdr3_length: 15; d_call: .; clone_size: .; cdr3_aa: CAVKRLRARNYGYTF; cdr3_nt: TGTGCCGTCAAACGACTCAGGGCAAGAAACTATGGCTACACCTTC
v_call: TRBV19; j_call: TRBJ1-1; cdr3_length: 13; d_call: .; clone_size: .; cdr3_aa: CASSIGQNTEAFF; cdr3_nt: TGTGCCAGTAGTATCGGGCAGAACACTGAAGCTTTCTTT
v_call: TRBV7-9; j_call: TRBJ2-5; cdr3_length: 16; d_call: TRBD1; clone_size: .; cdr3_aa: CASSLAIQGAGETQYF; cdr3_nt: TGTGCCAGCAGCTTAGCGATACAGGGGGCTGGGGAGACCCAGTACTTC
v_call: TRBV19; j_call: TRBJ1-5; cdr3_length: 14; d_call: TRBD1; clone_size: .; cdr3_aa: CASSKVGQGQPQHF; cdr3_nt: TGTGCCAGTAGTAAAGTGGGACAGGGACAGCCCCAGCATTTT
v_call: TRBV5-4; j_call: TRBJ2-5; cdr3_length: 15; d_call: TRBD1; clone_size: .; cdr3_aa: CASRFSGTGRETQYF; cdr3_nt: TGTGCCAGCAGGTTCTCCGGGACAGGCCGAGAGACCCAGTACTTC
v_call: TRBV11-3; j_call: TRBJ2-2; cdr3_length: 13; d_call: .; clone_size: .; cdr3_aa: CASSPGYTGELFF; cdr3_nt: TGTGCCAGCAGCCCAGGGTATACCGGGGAGCTGTTTTTT
v_call: TRBV5-6; j_call: TRBJ2-2; cdr3_length: 13; d_call: .; clone_size: .; cdr3_aa: CASTTGLTGELFF; cdr3_nt: TGTGCCAGCACCACGGGGTTGACCGGGGAGCTGTTTTTT
v_call: TRBV6-1; j_call: TRBJ1-2; cdr3_length: 18; d_call: .; clone_size: .; cdr3_aa: CASSEVSVVNGRSVGYTF; cdr3_nt: TGTGCCAGCAGTGAGGTCTCCGTGGTAAACGGACGGAGCGTTGGCTACACCTTC
v_call: TRBV18; j_call: TRBJ2-7; cdr3_length: 13; d_call: .; clone_size: .; cdr3_aa: CASSGGYGYEQYF; cdr3_nt: TGTGCCAGTTCCGGGGGTTACGGCTACGAGCAGTACTTC
v_call: TRBV2; j_call: TRBJ2-7; cdr3_length: 13; d_call: TRBD2; clone_size: .; cdr3_aa: CASTTGLTYEQYF; cdr3_nt: TGTGCCAGCACGACGGGACTAACCTACGAGCAGTACTTC
v_call: TRBV7-9; j_call: TRBJ2-5; cdr3_length: 13; d_call: TRBD1; clone_size: .; cdr3_aa: CASLGQGGETQYF; cdr3_nt: TGTGCCAGCCTGGGACAGGGAGGTGAGACCCAGTACTTC
v_call: TRBV6-5; j_call: TRBJ2-3; cdr3_length: 13; d_call: .; clone_size: .; cdr3_aa: CASSTVVSDTQYF; cdr3_nt: TGTGCCAGCAGTACCGTTGTTTCGGATACGCAGTATTTT
v_call: TRBV6-1; j_call: TRBJ1-1; cdr3_length: 13; d_call: .; clone_size: .; cdr3_aa: CAIDRGVGTEAFF; cdr3_nt: TGTGCCATAGACAGAGGGGTGGGTACTGAAGCTTTCTTT
v_call: TRBV13; j_call: TRBJ2-7; cdr3_length: 12; d_call: .; clone_size: .; cdr3_aa: CASSPPFGEQYF; cdr3_nt: TGTGCCAGCAGCCCCCCCTTTGGAGAGCAGTACTTC
v_call: TRBV2; j_call: TRBJ1-5; cdr3_length: 14; d_call: .; clone_size: .; cdr3_aa: CASKGQTANQPQHF; cdr3_nt: TGTGCCAGCAAGGGACAAACTGCCAATCAGCCCCAGCATTTT
v_call: TRBV4-1; j_call: TRBJ1-1; cdr3_length: 16; d_call: .; clone_size: .; cdr3_aa: CASSSTDRQSNTEAFF; cdr3_nt: TGCGCCAGCAGCTCAACAGACAGGCAATCGAACACTGAAGCTTTCTTT
v_call: TRBV29-1; j_call: TRBJ2-1; cdr3_length: 16; d_call: .; clone_size: .; cdr3_aa: CSVSDSPAMGYNEQFF; cdr3_nt: TGCAGCGTATCGGACAGCCCGGCGATGGGCTACAATGAGCAGTTCTTC
v_call: TRBV18; j_call: TRBJ2-7; cdr3_length: 15; d_call: TRBD1; clone_size: .; cdr3_aa: CASSPFDRAGYEQYF; cdr3_nt: TGTGCCAGCTCACCATTCGACAGGGCGGGTTACGAGCAGTACTTC
v_call: TRBV5-6; j_call: TRBJ2-1; cdr3_length: 17; d_call: TRBD1; clone_size: .; cdr3_aa: CASSLFGQGARLDEQFF; cdr3_nt: TGTGCCAGCAGCTTGTTTGGACAGGGGGCGAGGCTAGATGAGCAGTTCTTC
v_call: TRBV6-5; j_call: TRBJ2-5; cdr3_length: 15; d_call: TRBD2; clone_size: once; cdr3_aa: CASSYSPGGQETQYF; cdr3_nt: TGTGCCAGCAGTTACTCGCCGGGAGGCCAAGAGACCCAGTACTTC
v_call: TRBV19; j_call: TRBJ2-7; cdr3_length: 13; d_call: .; clone_size: .; cdr3_aa: CASSSYTVDEQYF; cdr3_nt: TGTGCCAGTAGTAGTTATACGGTCGACGAGCAGTACTTC
v_call: TRBV18; j_call: TRBJ2-5; cdr3_length: 15; d_call: TRBD2; clone_size: .; cdr3_aa: CASSQGLAVIETQYF; cdr3_nt: TGTGCCAGCTCCCAGGGACTAGCGGTAATAGAGACCCAGTACTTC
v_call: TRBV18; j_call: TRBJ1-3; cdr3_length: 16; d_call: TRBD1; clone_size: .; cdr3_aa: CASGASGQSSGNTIYF; cdr3_nt: TGTGCCAGCGGAGCCTCGGGACAGTCCTCTGGAAACACCATATATTTT
v_call: TRBV29-1; j_call: TRBJ2-7; cdr3_length: 16; d_call: TRBD2; clone_size: .; cdr3_aa: CSVEFSGLAGEYEQYF; cdr3_nt: TGCAGCGTTGAATTTTCGGGACTAGCGGGCGAATACGAGCAGTACTTC
v_call: TRBV28; j_call: TRBJ2-7; cdr3_length: 15; d_call: TRBD1; clone_size: .; cdr3_aa: CASSLMTGGPDEQYF; cdr3_nt: TGTGCCAGCAGTTTAATGACAGGGGGTCCCGACGAGCAGTACTTC
v_call: TRBV7-9; j_call: TRBJ1-4; cdr3_length: 15; d_call: .; clone_size: .; cdr3_aa: CASSLMHRPGEKLFF; cdr3_nt: TGTGCCAGCAGCTTAATGCACAGGCCGGGGGAAAAACTGTTTTTT